These T cell receptor beta chains were read from a single sample in a study of radiotherapy plus CTLA-4 blockade in lung cancer. Data came from immunoSEQ multiplex PCR; TCRdb stores just in-frame clones and leaves some out. The data contain some 40,000 clones, approximately 77% of them singletons. This material consisted of peripheral blood, taken from a patient treated with radiotherapy plus ipilimumab. The receptors here all came from a human donor with non-small cell lung cancer whose response to radiotherapy plus ipilimumab could not be evaluated. Both conserved end residues are part of each CDR3. A D gene is named only where the DNA matches it firmly. Clone size is not always given. Where it is, it says once, few, many or a class for expanded clones.

j_call: TRBJ2-7; clone_size: few; d_call: TRBD1; v_call: TRBV7-6; cdr3_nt: TGTGCCAGCAGCCCAAGGACAGGGGCCTCCTACGAGCAGTACTTC; cdr3_aa: CASSPRTGASYEQYF
j_call: TRBJ2-7; clone_size: NA; d_call: TRBD2; v_call: TRBV9; cdr3_nt: TGTGCCAGCAGCACTAGCGCGGGTAGGTCCTACGAGCAGTACTTC; cdr3_aa: CASSTSAGRSYEQYF
j_call: TRBJ2-1; clone_size: NA; d_call: TRBD2; v_call: TRBV7-8; cdr3_nt: TGTGCCAGCAGCTCCTCCATAGCGGGGGCACCCAATGAGCAGTTCTTC; cdr3_aa: CASSSSIAGAPNEQFF
j_call: TRBJ2-1; clone_size: NA; d_call: NA; v_call: TRBV2; cdr3_nt: TGTGCCAGCCAAATTTACAATGAGCAGTTCTTC; cdr3_aa: CASQIYNEQFF
j_call: TRBJ2-7; clone_size: few; d_call: TRBD1; v_call: TRBV5-1; cdr3_nt: TGCGCCAGCAGCTCGGGACAGGATCCCCACGAGCAGTACTTC; cdr3_aa: CASSSGQDPHEQYF
j_call: TRBJ1-5; clone_size: NA; d_call: NA; v_call: TRBV7-2; cdr3_nt: TGTGCCAGCAGCACCACAGGGAGCCAGCCCCAGCATTTT; cdr3_aa: CASSTTGSQPQHF
j_call: TRBJ1-1; clone_size: NA; d_call: NA; v_call: TRBV11-2; cdr3_nt: TGTGCCAGCAGCTTCAGTACCGGGTTGAACACTGAAGCTTTCTTT; cdr3_aa: CASSFSTGLNTEAFF
j_call: TRBJ2-5; clone_size: once; d_call: TRBD2; v_call: TRBV7-3; cdr3_nt: TGTGCCAGCAGCTTAACGGAGACTAGCGCAGAGACCCAGTACTTC; cdr3_aa: CASSLTETSAETQYF
j_call: TRBJ1-2; clone_size: NA; d_call: TRBD1; v_call: TRBV7-2; cdr3_nt: TGTGCCAGCAGCCGACAGGGGACTGGCTACACCTTC; cdr3_aa: CASSRQGTGYTF
j_call: TRBJ2-2; clone_size: NA; d_call: NA; v_call: TRBV19; cdr3_nt: TGTGCCAGTATGACGGGGGACGCGTCGGGCGCCGGGGAGCTGTTTTTT; cdr3_aa: CASMTGDASGAGELFF
j_call: TRBJ2-5; clone_size: few; d_call: TRBD2; v_call: TRBV5-1; cdr3_nt: TGCGCCAGCAGCTTGGGGAGCGGGGGCGCAGGGGAGACCCAGTACTTC; cdr3_aa: CASSLGSGGAGETQYF
j_call: TRBJ2-3; clone_size: NA; d_call: TRBD2; v_call: TRBV11-3; cdr3_nt: TGTGCCAGCAGCCCCGGGACTAGCCGGAGCACAGATACGCAGTATTTT; cdr3_aa: CASSPGTSRSTDTQYF
j_call: TRBJ2-1; clone_size: large; d_call: NA; v_call: TRBV9; cdr3_nt: TGTGCCAGCAGCCCCACGGGTACTGGCGGATTCTACAATGAGCAGTTCTTC; cdr3_aa: CASSPTGTGGFYNEQFF
j_call: TRBJ1-5; clone_size: NA; d_call: NA; v_call: TRBV4-2; cdr3_nt: TGTGCCAGCAGCCAAGAAGTCCCGACTACCCAGGGCAATCAGCCCCAGCATTTT; cdr3_aa: CASSQEVPTTQGNQPQHF
j_call: TRBJ1-2; clone_size: NA; d_call: NA; v_call: TRBV7-2; cdr3_nt: TGTGCCAGCAGCTTGGCAGGGTTGACGGTCGGTGGCTACACCTTC; cdr3_aa: CASSLAGLTVGGYTF
j_call: TRBJ2-3; clone_size: NA; d_call: NA; v_call: TRBV5-1; cdr3_nt: TGCGCCAGCAGCTTGGTGGGCGGGGGCACAGATACGCAGTATTTT; cdr3_aa: CASSLVGGGTDTQYF
j_call: TRBJ2-3; clone_size: once; d_call: NA; v_call: TRBV28; cdr3_nt: TGTGCCAGCAGTTTTGCAGGAGGGTCAGCAGATACGCAGTATTTT; cdr3_aa: CASSFAGGSADTQYF
j_call: TRBJ1-5; clone_size: once; d_call: NA; v_call: TRBV6-1; cdr3_nt: TGTGCCAGCAGTGAACGGGGGGACAGCAATCAGCCCCAGCATTTT; cdr3_aa: CASSERGDSNQPQHF
j_call: TRBJ2-1; clone_size: NA; d_call: TRBD2; v_call: TRBV4-3; cdr3_nt: TGCGCCAGCAGCTGGGGTAGCGGGGACTACAATGAGCAGTTCTTC; cdr3_aa: CASSWGSGDYNEQFF
j_call: TRBJ2-7; clone_size: NA; d_call: TRBD1; v_call: TRBV29-1; cdr3_nt: TGCAGCGTTGAAGATCAACAGGGGGCTGACCCCTACGAGCAGTACTTC; cdr3_aa: CSVEDQQGADPYEQYF
j_call: TRBJ2-7; clone_size: NA; d_call: NA; v_call: TRBV23-1; cdr3_nt: TGCGCCAGCAGTCCCCCCGAGGGCCCCAAGGCCGAGCAGTACTTC; cdr3_aa: CASSPPEGPKAEQYF
j_call: TRBJ2-7; clone_size: NA; d_call: NA; v_call: TRBV7-8; cdr3_nt: TGTGCCAGCAGCTTCGGACTCTCTAGCTCCTACGAGCAGTACTTC; cdr3_aa: CASSFGLSSSYEQYF
j_call: TRBJ1-5; clone_size: NA; d_call: TRBD1; v_call: TRBV5-1; cdr3_nt: TGCGCCAGCAGCTTGGACGGACAGGATCAGCCCCAGCATTTT; cdr3_aa: CASSLDGQDQPQHF
j_call: TRBJ1-4; clone_size: NA; d_call: NA; v_call: TRBV28; cdr3_nt: TGTGCCAGCAGTAGAGCCACAACTAATGAAAAACTGTTTTTT; cdr3_aa: CASSRATTNEKLFF
j_call: TRBJ2-7; clone_size: NA; d_call: NA; v_call: TRBV30; cdr3_nt: TGTGCCTGGAGTGCAGTCTCCTACGAGCAGTACTTC; cdr3_aa: CAWSAVSYEQYF
j_call: TRBJ1-1; clone_size: NA; d_call: NA; v_call: TRBV19; cdr3_nt: TGTGCCAGTAGTATAGCTGGGGGCGGGAACACTGAAGCTTTCTTT; cdr3_aa: CASSIAGGGNTEAFF
j_call: TRBJ2-3; clone_size: NA; d_call: NA; v_call: TRBV30; cdr3_nt: TGTGCCCAGGGGTGGGGAGATACGCAGTATTTT; cdr3_aa: CAQGWGDTQYF
j_call: TRBJ2-3; clone_size: NA; d_call: NA; v_call: TRBV2; cdr3_nt: TGTGCCAGCAGGGGGGACTTCCAGGATATGCAGTATTTT; cdr3_aa: CASRGDFQDMQYF
j_call: TRBJ1-2; clone_size: once; d_call: TRBD1; v_call: TRBV6-5; cdr3_nt: TGTGCCAGCAGCTGGGGACAGGGTAACTATGGCTACACCTTC; cdr3_aa: CASSWGQGNYGYTF
j_call: TRBJ2-1; clone_size: NA; d_call: TRBD1; v_call: TRBV7-2; cdr3_nt: TGTGCCAGCAGCTTAGACCGGGACAGGGCGAATGAGCAGTTCTTC; cdr3_aa: CASSLDRDRANEQFF
j_call: TRBJ2-5; clone_size: NA; d_call: NA; v_call: TRBV2; cdr3_nt: TGTGCCAGCAGTGATTCAGGGTACCAAGAGACCCAGTACTTC; cdr3_aa: CASSDSGYQETQYF
j_call: TRBJ2-3; clone_size: NA; d_call: NA; v_call: TRBV5-4; cdr3_nt: TGTGCCAGCAGCTTGGGGGGGCAGACAGATACGCAGTATTTT; cdr3_aa: CASSLGGQTDTQYF
j_call: TRBJ1-6; clone_size: NA; d_call: TRBD1; v_call: TRBV19; cdr3_nt: TGTGCCAGTAGCTGGGGACAGTATAATTCACCCCTCCACTTT; cdr3_aa: CASSWGQYNSPLHF
j_call: TRBJ1-2; clone_size: NA; d_call: TRBD1; v_call: TRBV27; cdr3_nt: TGTGCCAGCAGACCAAGGGGACAGGGGAACTATGGCTACACCTTC; cdr3_aa: CASRPRGQGNYGYTF
j_call: TRBJ2-3; clone_size: NA; d_call: TRBD2; v_call: TRBV4-2; cdr3_nt: TGTGCCAGCAGCCAAGAAGAGGGGACTAGGCTCATAGCGCAGTATTTT; cdr3_aa: CASSQEEGTRLIAQYF
j_call: TRBJ2-1; clone_size: NA; d_call: NA; v_call: TRBV11-2; cdr3_nt: TGTGCCAGCAGCCCAAGGGAGCGATTCCAACGTCGCTACAATGAGCAGTTCTTC; cdr3_aa: CASSPRERFQRRYNEQFF
j_call: TRBJ2-5; clone_size: NA; d_call: NA; v_call: TRBV6-6; cdr3_nt: TGTGCCAGCAGTTACTCGCAGGGATTTGAGACCCAGTACTTC; cdr3_aa: CASSYSQGFETQYF
j_call: TRBJ1-5; clone_size: NA; d_call: NA; v_call: TRBV7-2; cdr3_nt: TGTGCCAGCAGAAGAGGGAGCAATCAGCCCCAGCATTTT; cdr3_aa: CASRRGSNQPQHF
j_call: TRBJ1-3; clone_size: NA; d_call: TRBD1; v_call: TRBV5-4; cdr3_nt: TGTGCCAGCAGCTTGGACGGACAGGGGTCTGGAAACACCATATATTTT; cdr3_aa: CASSLDGQGSGNTIYF
j_call: TRBJ1-5; clone_size: medium-sized; d_call: NA; v_call: TRBV19; cdr3_nt: TGTGCCAGTAGCCCCCCCTATCAGCCCCAGCATTTT; cdr3_aa: CASSPPYQPQHF
j_call: TRBJ2-2; clone_size: NA; d_call: NA; v_call: TRBV6-5; cdr3_nt: TGTGCCAGCAGTTACTCGATGGGGCCCGGGGAGCTGTTTTTT; cdr3_aa: CASSYSMGPGELFF
j_call: TRBJ2-4; clone_size: NA; d_call: TRBD2; v_call: TRBV13; cdr3_nt: TGTGCCAGCAGCCCAGACGGAACTAGCGGGAGGGCCCGGGCCAAAAACATTCAGTACTTC; cdr3_aa: CASSPDGTSGRARAKNIQYF
j_call: TRBJ2-3; clone_size: NA; d_call: TRBD1; v_call: TRBV5-1; cdr3_nt: TGCGCCAGCAGCTTGGGACAGGGGAGTAGCACAGATACGCAGTATTTT; cdr3_aa: CASSLGQGSSTDTQYF
j_call: TRBJ1-2; clone_size: once; d_call: NA; v_call: TRBV4-1; cdr3_nt: TGCGCCAGCAGCTTGACGCAGGCAACCGGCTATGGCTACACCTTC; cdr3_aa: CASSLTQATGYGYTF
j_call: TRBJ2-1; clone_size: few; d_call: NA; v_call: TRBV10-2; cdr3_nt: TGCGCCAGCAGTGTGAGAGGGAACTCCTACAATGAGCAGTTCTTC; cdr3_aa: CASSVRGNSYNEQFF
j_call: TRBJ2-7; clone_size: NA; d_call: TRBD2; v_call: TRBV4-1; cdr3_nt: TGCGCCAGCAGCCAAGATTGGGGAGGGGAGGGGACCTCCTACGAGCAGTACTTC; cdr3_aa: CASSQDWGGEGTSYEQYF
j_call: TRBJ1-6; clone_size: NA; d_call: TRBD1; v_call: TRBV6-1; cdr3_nt: TGTGCCAGTAGAGACAGGGTGGAATCACCCCTCCACTTT; cdr3_aa: CASRDRVESPLHF
j_call: TRBJ2-5; clone_size: few; d_call: TRBD1; v_call: TRBV7-6; cdr3_nt: TGTGCCAGCAGTCTAACAGGGGTAGGGGAGACCCAGTACTTC; cdr3_aa: CASSLTGVGETQYF
j_call: TRBJ2-7; clone_size: few; d_call: NA; v_call: TRBV28; cdr3_nt: TGTGCCAGCACCCGGCAGTACAGGGTAGGGGAGCAGTACTTC; cdr3_aa: CASTRQYRVGEQYF
j_call: TRBJ1-5; clone_size: once; d_call: NA; v_call: TRBV7-2; cdr3_nt: TGTGCCAGCAGCTTACAGGGGCCCCAGCCCCAGCATTTT; cdr3_aa: CASSLQGPQPQHF
j_call: TRBJ1-5; clone_size: once; d_call: TRBD1; v_call: TRBV7-2; cdr3_nt: TGTGCCAGCAGCTCTACCGGACAGGGGGCTTCGGGACAGCCCCAGCATTTT; cdr3_aa: CASSSTGQGASGQPQHF
j_call: TRBJ2-3; clone_size: NA; d_call: TRBD1; v_call: TRBV9; cdr3_nt: TGTGCCAGCAGCGTTTCTTCGGACAGGGACGTTACGCAGTATTTT; cdr3_aa: CASSVSSDRDVTQYF
j_call: TRBJ2-4; clone_size: NA; d_call: TRBD2; v_call: TRBV6-5; cdr3_nt: TGTGCCAGCAGTTCCCGACTAGCGGGAGGGACCATTCAGTACTTC; cdr3_aa: CASSSRLAGGTIQYF
j_call: TRBJ1-5; clone_size: NA; d_call: NA; v_call: TRBV10-1; cdr3_nt: TGCGCCAGCAGGGACAACAATCAGCCCCAGCATTTT; cdr3_aa: CASRDNNQPQHF
j_call: TRBJ1-2; clone_size: NA; d_call: TRBD1; v_call: TRBV27; cdr3_nt: TGTGCCAGCAGTCGTGGAGGGGGCCCTTACTATGGCTACACCTTC; cdr3_aa: CASSRGGGPYYGYTF
j_call: TRBJ1-3; clone_size: once; d_call: NA; v_call: TRBV6-5; cdr3_nt: TGTGCCAGCAGTTACTCGGGGGCCGCTGGAAACACCATATATTTT; cdr3_aa: CASSYSGAAGNTIYF
j_call: TRBJ2-1; clone_size: NA; d_call: TRBD2; v_call: TRBV19; cdr3_nt: TGTGCCAGTAGTATTGGGGGGAGGGCCGGGAATGAGCAGTTCTTC; cdr3_aa: CASSIGGRAGNEQFF
j_call: TRBJ1-5; clone_size: NA; d_call: TRBD1; v_call: TRBV2; cdr3_nt: TGTGCCAGCAGCAAGACAGGGGCTAACAATAGTCCCCAGCATTTT; cdr3_aa: CASSKTGANNSPQHF
j_call: TRBJ2-7; clone_size: NA; d_call: TRBD1; v_call: TRBV5-1; cdr3_nt: TGCGCCAGCAGCTCAGCGGACAGGGCCTACGAGCAGTACTTC; cdr3_aa: CASSSADRAYEQYF
j_call: TRBJ1-5; clone_size: NA; d_call: NA; v_call: TRBV2; cdr3_nt: TGTGCCAGCAGTCCGACAATGGGCAATCAGCCCCAGCATTTT; cdr3_aa: CASSPTMGNQPQHF